The source of this TCR beta chain is a study of blood T cell repertoires in COVID-19. For the study at large: Specimens from acute and convalescent COVID-19 originated in the United States, Italy and Spain. PBMCs, B-cell-depleted T cells, or T cells provided the cDNA or gDNA that made up the material.

CDR1 and CDR2 from the germline V gene are MNHEY and SMNVEV (reference sequence). The CDR3 runs to 14 residues. V lost 8 bases and J 2 bases, leaving 15 bases between the germline ends. The data were produced by immunoSEQ multiplex PCR, yet TCRdb's version contains in-frame clones alone and is incomplete. The table records under 90,000 clones, roughly 88% of them present only once. The clonotype comes from a man aged 70-80 years with active or convalescent COVID-19. The sample consisted of peripheral blood. This rearrangement joins TRBV27 to TRBJ1-1, with no clear D. CDR3 bases: TGTGCCAGCCGAAGTGGGAGGCTTAACACTGAAGCTTTCTTT. This codes for CASRSGRLNTEAFF.